This T cell receptor beta chain was identified during a study of a mutant IDH1 vaccine in newly diagnosed glioma. Study-wide results and limits: 93.3% of patients showed vaccine-induced immune responses across multiple MHC alleles.

The sample's time point: week 5, during vaccination. What each vaccine dose contained was 300 ug of mutant IDH1 20-mer peptide, accompanied by topical imiquimod. With respect to this clone: What it binds is unknown.

This CDR3 is 16 amino acids long. Sequencing used immunoSEQ multiplex PCR; TCRdb keeps in-frame clones, though not all of them. The sample lists roughly 50,000 clones, around four fifths occurring once. The sequenced sample was PBMCs, obtained from a glioma patient whose treatment included an IDH1 peptide vaccine. This receptor was obtained from a woman aged 35 to 49 with glioma. The rearrangement links TRBV21-1 to TRBJ1-2; TRBD1, the table's D call, lacks a check against the DNA. TRBV21-1 is tagged as a pseudogene. In DNA form, the CDR3 reads TGTGCCAGCAGCAAATCAGGGACAGGGGGCGCGTATGGCTACACCTTC. Its translation: CASSKSGTGGAYGYTF.